This TCR beta chain was captured in a study of post-analysis software for immune sequencing data. Study-wide points: Under the F measure, samples that were prepared in one batch clustered strongly together. When patients were compared with controls, four or five TRBV segments were more frequent, TRBV5-6, TRBV5-1 and TRBV20-1 among them.

V shed 0 bases and J shed 1 base, with 10 bases lying between them. Per germline, CDR1 LGHDT and CDR2 YNNKEL (reference sequence). This CDR3 contains 15 residues. TCR beta libraries were prepared from cDNA with unique molecular identifiers. TCRdb recomputed calls from the PCR reads with MiXCR, one row per CDR3 protein. The sample contains roughly 570,000 distinct CDR3 sequences, around 36% of which appear only once. Remarks on this clonotype: Antigen specificity is unknown.

The chain uses TRBV3-1 and TRBJ2-7; D remains unclear. This sequence was found in a girl between 2 and 17 years old with multiple sclerosis. Source material: blood. The CDR3 DNA sequence: TGTGCCAGCAGCCAAGAAGAGACTGTTTCCTACGAGCAGTACTTC. This codes for CASSQEETVSYEQYF.